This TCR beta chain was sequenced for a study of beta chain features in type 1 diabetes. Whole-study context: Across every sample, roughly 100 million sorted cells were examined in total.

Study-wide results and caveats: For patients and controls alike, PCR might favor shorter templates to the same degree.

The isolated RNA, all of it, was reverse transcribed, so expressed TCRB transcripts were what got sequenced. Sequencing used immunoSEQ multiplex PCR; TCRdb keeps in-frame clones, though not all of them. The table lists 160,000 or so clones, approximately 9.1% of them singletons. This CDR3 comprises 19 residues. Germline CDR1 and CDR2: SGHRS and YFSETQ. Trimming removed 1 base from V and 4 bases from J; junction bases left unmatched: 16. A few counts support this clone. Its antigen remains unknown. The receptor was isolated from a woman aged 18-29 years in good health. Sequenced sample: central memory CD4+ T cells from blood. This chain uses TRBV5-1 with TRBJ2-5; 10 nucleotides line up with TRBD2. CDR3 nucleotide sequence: TGCGCCAGCAGCTTGACGAGCGCTCTAGCGGGAGATACGGGAGAGACCCAGTACTTC. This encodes CASSLTSALAGDTGETQYF.